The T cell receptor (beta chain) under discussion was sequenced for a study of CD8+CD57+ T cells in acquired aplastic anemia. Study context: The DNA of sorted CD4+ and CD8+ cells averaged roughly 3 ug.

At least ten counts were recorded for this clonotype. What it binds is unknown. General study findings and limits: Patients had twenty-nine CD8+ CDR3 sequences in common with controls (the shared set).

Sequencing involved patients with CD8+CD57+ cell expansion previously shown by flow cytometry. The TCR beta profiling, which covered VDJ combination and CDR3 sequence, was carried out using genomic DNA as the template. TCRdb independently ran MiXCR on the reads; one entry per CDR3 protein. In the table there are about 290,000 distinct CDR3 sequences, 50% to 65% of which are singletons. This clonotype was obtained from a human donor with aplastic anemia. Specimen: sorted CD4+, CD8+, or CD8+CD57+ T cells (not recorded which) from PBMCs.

Here the CDR3 reads CASSYIYGYTF. The CDR3 region has the DNA TGTGCCAGCAGTTACATCTATGGCTACACCTTC. The chain has TRBV6-2 or TRBV6-3 and TRBJ1-2, with D unclear. Germline lookup yields CDR1 MNHEY and CDR2 SVGEGT. V dropped 2 bases and J dropped 4 bases, with 2 bases sitting between them. This CDR3 region has 11 residues.